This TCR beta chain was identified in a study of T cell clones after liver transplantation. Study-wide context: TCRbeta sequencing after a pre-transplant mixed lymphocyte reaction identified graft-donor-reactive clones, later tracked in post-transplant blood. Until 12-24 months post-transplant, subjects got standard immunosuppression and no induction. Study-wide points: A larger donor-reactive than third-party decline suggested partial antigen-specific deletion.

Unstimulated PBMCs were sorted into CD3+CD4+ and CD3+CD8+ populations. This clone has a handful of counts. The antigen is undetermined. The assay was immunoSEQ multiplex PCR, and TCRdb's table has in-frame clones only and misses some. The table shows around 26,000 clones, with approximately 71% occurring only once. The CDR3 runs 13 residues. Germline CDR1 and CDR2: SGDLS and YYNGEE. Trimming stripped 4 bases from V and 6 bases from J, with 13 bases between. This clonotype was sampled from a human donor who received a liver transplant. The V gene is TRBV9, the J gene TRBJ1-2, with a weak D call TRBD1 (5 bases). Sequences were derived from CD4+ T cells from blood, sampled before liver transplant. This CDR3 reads CASSLGQGDGYTF. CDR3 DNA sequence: TGTGCCAGCAGCCTCGGGCAGGGCGATGGCTACACCTTC.